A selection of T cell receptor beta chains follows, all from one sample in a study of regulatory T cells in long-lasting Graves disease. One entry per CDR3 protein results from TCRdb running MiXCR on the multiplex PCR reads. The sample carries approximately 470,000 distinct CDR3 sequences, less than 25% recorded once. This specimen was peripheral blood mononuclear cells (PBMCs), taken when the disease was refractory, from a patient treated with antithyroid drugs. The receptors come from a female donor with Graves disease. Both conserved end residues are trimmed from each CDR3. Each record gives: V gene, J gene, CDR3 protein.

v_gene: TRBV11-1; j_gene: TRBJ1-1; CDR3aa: ASSSLREAF
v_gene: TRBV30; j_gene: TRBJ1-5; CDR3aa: AWGRRSNQPQH
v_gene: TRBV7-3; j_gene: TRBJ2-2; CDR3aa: ASSLSPAGHGELF
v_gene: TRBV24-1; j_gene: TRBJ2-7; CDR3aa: ATSDLLERTPSSYEQY
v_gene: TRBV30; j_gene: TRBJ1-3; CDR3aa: AWSGGDRGFGNTIY
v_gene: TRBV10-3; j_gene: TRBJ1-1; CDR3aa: AISERDTEAF
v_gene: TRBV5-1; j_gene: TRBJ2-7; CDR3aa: ASSLSGLYEQY
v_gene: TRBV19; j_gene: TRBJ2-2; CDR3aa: ASDPGQGASGELF
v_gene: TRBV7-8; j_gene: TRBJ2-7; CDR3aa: ASSLADSGMEQY
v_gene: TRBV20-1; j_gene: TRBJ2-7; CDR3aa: SATGTNSYEQY
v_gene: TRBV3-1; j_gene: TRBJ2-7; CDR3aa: ASSQDGGGTETSRMTYEQY
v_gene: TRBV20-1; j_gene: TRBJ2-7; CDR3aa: SARDPHGQGFDEQY
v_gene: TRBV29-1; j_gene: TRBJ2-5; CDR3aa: SVVVIAGHRAQY
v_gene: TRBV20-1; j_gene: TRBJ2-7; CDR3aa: SATSLRDRAYEQY
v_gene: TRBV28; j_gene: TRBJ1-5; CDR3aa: ASSETGYSQPQH
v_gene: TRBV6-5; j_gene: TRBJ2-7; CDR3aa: ASSYTGQNYEQY
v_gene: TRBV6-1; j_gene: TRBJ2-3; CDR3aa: ASRIGGGSTDTQY
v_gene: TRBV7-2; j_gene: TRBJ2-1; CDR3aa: ASSLALGQGGYNEQF
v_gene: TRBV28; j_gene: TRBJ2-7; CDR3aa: ASPLWARGKQY
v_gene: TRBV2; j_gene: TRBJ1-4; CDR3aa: ASSGRQNEKLF
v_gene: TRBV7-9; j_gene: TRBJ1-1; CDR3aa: ASSRNYRDRNTEAF
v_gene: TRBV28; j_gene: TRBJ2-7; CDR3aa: ASSIPPSGSYEQY
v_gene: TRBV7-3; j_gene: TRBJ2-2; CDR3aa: ASSLVGPTNTGELF
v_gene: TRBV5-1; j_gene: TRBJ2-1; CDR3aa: ASSPQGSEQF
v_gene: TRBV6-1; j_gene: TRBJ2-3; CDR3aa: ASFGGPNTDTQY
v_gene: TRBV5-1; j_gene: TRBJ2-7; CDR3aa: ASSLRVGSYEQY
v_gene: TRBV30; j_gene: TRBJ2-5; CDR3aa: AWSTGTSGEETQY
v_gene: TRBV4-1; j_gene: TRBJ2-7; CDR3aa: ASSQVTREQY
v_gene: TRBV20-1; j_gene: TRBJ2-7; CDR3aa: SATPLAGHPYEQY
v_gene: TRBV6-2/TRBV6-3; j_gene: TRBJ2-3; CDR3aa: ASSLGQGALDTQY
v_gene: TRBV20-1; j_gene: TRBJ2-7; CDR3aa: SASAIQGGEQY
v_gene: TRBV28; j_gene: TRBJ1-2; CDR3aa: ASSSPSFTNYGYT
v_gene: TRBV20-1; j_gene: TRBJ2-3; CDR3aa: SASRTDTQY
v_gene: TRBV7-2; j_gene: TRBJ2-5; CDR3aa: ASSSTWTGGRYGERKTQY